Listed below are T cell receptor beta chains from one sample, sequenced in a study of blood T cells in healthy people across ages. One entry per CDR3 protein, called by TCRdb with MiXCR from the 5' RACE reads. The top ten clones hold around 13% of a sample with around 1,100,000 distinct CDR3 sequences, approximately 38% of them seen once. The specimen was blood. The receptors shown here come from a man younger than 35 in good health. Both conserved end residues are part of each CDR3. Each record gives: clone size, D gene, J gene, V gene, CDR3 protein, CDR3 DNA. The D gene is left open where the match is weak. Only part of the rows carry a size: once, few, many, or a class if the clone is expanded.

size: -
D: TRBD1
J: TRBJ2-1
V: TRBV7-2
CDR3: CASSLSDRVTYNEQFF
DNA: TGTGCCAGCAGCTTATCGGACAGGGTAACCTACAATGAGCAGTTCTTC

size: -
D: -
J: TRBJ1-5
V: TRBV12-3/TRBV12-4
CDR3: CASSFLYGGNQPQHF
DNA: TGTGCCAGCAGTTTTTTGTACGGGGGCAATCAGCCCCAGCATTTT

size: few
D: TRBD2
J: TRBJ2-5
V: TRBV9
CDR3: CASNLASGTQETQYF
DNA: TGTGCCAGCAACCTTGCCAGCGGGACCCAAGAGACCCAGTACTTC

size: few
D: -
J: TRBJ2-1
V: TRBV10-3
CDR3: CAIKGSSGDYNEQFF
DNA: TGTGCCATCAAGGGTTCTTCGGGGGACTACAATGAGCAGTTCTTC

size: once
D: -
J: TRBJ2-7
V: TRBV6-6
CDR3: CAGSSGDSYEQYF
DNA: TGTGCCGGCAGTTCGGGGGACTCCTACGAGCAGTACTTC

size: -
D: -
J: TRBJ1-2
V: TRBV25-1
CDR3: CASSEPSRDSNYGYTF
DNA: TGTGCCAGCAGTGAGCCCTCCAGGGATTCGAACTATGGCTACACCTTC

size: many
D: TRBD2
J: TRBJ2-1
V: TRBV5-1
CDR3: CASSLISGEYNEQFF
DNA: TGCGCCAGCAGCTTGATTAGCGGGGAGTACAATGAGCAGTTCTTC

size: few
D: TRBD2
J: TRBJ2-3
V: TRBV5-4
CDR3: CASSVGSSGSLTDTQYF
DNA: TGTGCCAGCAGCGTCGGGTCTAGCGGTTCTCTCACAGATACGCAGTATTTT

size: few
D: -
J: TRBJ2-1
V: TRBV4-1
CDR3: CASSLLRGDTPNEQFF
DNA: TGCGCCAGCAGCCTTTTGAGGGGAGATACTCCCAATGAGCAGTTCTTC

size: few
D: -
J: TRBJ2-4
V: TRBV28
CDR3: CASSRGAEDLGNIQYF
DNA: TGTGCCAGCAGCCGGGGGGCAGAGGATTTGGGAAACATTCAGTACTTC

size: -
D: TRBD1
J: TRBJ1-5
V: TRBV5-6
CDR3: CAGSLDRGLNQPQHF
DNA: TGTGCCGGCAGCTTGGACAGGGGCCTGAATCAGCCCCAGCATTTT

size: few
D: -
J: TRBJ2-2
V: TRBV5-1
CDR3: CASSSKPVDTGELFF
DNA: TGCGCCAGCAGCTCCAAGCCAGTTGACACCGGGGAGCTGTTTTTT

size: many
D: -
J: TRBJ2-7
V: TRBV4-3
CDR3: CASSQDLGATGEQYF
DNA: TGCGCCAGCAGCCAAGATCTGGGGGCAACGGGCGAGCAGTACTTC

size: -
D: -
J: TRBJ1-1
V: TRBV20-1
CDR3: CSARDEVNTEAFF
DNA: TGCAGTGCTAGAGATGAAGTGAACACTGAAGCTTTCTTT

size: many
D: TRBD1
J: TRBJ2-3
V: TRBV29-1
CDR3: CSAAPGQGVRTDTQYF
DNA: TGCAGCGCCGCCCCGGGACAGGGGGTCAGGACAGATACGCAGTATTTT

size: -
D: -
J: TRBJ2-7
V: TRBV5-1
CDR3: CASSLEEPGSYEQYF
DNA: TGCGCCAGCAGCTTGGAAGAGCCGGGCTCCTACGAGCAGTACTTC

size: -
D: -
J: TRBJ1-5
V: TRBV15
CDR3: CATSRRQRGDHQPQHF
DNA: TGTGCCACCAGCAGGAGACAGCGGGGGGACCATCAGCCCCAGCATTTT

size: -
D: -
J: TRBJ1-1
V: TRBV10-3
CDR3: CAISEIHGRTEAFF
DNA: TGTGCCATCAGTGAGATACACGGTCGGACTGAAGCTTTCTTT

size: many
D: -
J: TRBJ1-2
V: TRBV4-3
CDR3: CASSQETVLANYGYTF
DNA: TGCGCCAGCAGCCAAGAGACAGTATTAGCTAACTATGGCTACACCTTC

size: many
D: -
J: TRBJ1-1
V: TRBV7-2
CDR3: CASRLDMNTEAFF
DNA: TGTGCCAGCAGACTCGATATGAACACTGAAGCTTTCTTT

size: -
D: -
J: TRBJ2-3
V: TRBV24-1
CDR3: CATSDSSWRQGTDTQYF
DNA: TGTGCCACCAGTGATTCCTCTTGGAGACAAGGCACAGATACGCAGTATTTT

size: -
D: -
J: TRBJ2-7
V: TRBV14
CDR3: CASSQGEQYF
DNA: TGTGCCAGCAGCCAAGGCGAGCAGTACTTC

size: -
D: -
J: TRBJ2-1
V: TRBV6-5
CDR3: CASCPGPLQLNEQFF
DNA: TGTGCCAGCTGTCCCGGGCCGCTGCAATTAAATGAGCAGTTCTTC

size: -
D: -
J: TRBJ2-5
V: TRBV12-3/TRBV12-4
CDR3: CASRRQEQETQYF
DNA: TGTGCCAGCAGGAGACAGGAGCAAGAGACCCAGTACTTC

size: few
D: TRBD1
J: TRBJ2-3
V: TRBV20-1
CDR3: CSAAGQGGLSDTQYF
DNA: TGCAGTGCCGCAGGACAGGGGGGATTATCAGATACGCAGTATTTT

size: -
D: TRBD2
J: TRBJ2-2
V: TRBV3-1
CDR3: CASSPSGGGTGELFF
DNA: TGTGCCAGCAGCCCTAGCGGGGGAGGGACCGGGGAGTTGTTTTTT

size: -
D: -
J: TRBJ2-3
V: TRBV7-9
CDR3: CAGSLVSLSTDTQYF
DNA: TGTGCCGGCAGCTTAGTTTCTCTTAGCACAGATACGCAGTATTTT

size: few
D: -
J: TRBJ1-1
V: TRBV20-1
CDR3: CSAPQPMNTEAFF
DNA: TGCAGTGCACCCCAACCCATGAACACTGAAGCTTTCTTT

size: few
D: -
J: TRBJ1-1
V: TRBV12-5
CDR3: CASGPPFRQPGGGMNTEAFF
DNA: TGTGCTAGTGGTCCCCCATTCCGACAGCCTGGCGGGGGAATGAACACTGAAGCTTTCTTT

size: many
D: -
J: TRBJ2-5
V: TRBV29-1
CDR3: CSVEKTREETQYF
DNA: TGCAGCGTTGAAAAGACGCGTGAAGAGACCCAGTACTTC

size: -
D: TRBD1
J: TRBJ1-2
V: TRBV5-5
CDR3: CASFPRDLGGIGYGYTF
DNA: TGTGCCAGTTTTCCTCGGGATCTAGGGGGCATCGGCTATGGCTACACCTTC

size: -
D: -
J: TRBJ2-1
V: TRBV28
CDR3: CASSLIVGFSYNEQFF
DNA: TGTGCCAGCAGTTTAATAGTGGGGTTCTCCTACAATGAGCAGTTCTTC

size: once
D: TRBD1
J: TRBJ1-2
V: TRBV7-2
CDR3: CASSRDREPTYGYTF
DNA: TGTGCCAGCAGCCGAGACAGGGAGCCCACCTATGGCTACACCTTC

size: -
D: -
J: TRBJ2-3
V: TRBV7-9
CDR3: CASSLEAAANTDTQYF
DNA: TGTGCCAGCAGCTTAGAGGCAGCGGCAAACACAGATACGCAGTATTTT

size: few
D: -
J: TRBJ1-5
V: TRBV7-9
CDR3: CASSLEGAANQPQHF
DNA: TGTGCCAGCAGCTTAGAAGGGGCGGCTAATCAGCCCCAGCATTTT

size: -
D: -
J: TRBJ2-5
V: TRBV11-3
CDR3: CASSSGANSWNEQYF
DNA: TGTGCCAGCAGCTCAGGGGCTAACAGTTGGAATGAGCAGTACTTC

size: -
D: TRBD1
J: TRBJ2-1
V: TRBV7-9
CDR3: CASSPSDRERETQFF
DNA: TGTGCCAGCAGCCCATCGGACAGGGAACGGGAGACCCAGTTCTTC

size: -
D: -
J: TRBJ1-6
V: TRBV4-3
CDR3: CASSQGHPMGSYNSPLHF
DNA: TGCGCCAGCAGCCAAGGGCACCCCATGGGCTCCTATAATTCACCCCTCCACTTT

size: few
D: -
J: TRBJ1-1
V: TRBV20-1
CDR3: CSALVLGNTEAFF
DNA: TGCAGTGCCCTCGTCTTGGGGAACACTGAAGCTTTCTTT

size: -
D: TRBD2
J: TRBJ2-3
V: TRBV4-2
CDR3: CASSQESGGATDTQYF
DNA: TGTGCCAGCAGCCAAGAGAGCGGGGGGGCCACAGATACGCAGTATTTT

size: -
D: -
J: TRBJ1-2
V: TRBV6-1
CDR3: CASSENRVNGYTF
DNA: TGTGCCAGCAGTGAAAACAGGGTCAATGGCTACACCTTC

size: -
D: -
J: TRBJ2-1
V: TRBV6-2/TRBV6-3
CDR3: CASSYGHEQFF
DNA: TGTGCCAGCAGTTACGGACATGAGCAGTTCTTC

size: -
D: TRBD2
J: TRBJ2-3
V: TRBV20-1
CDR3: CSASRLAGGTDTQYF
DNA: TGCAGTGCTAGCAGACTAGCGGGGGGAACAGATACGCAGTATTTT

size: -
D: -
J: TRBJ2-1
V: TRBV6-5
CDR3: CASSDPGAYNERFF
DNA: TGTGCCAGCAGTGATCCGGGCGCCTACAATGAGCGGTTCTTC

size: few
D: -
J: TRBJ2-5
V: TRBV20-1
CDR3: CSARLAGAQETQYF
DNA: TGCAGTGCTAGATTGGCGGGGGCTCAAGAGACCCAGTACTTC

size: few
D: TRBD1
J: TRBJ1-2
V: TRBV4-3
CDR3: CASSQEVTGQGFNYGYTF
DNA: TGCGCCAGCAGCCAAGAAGTGACCGGACAGGGATTTAACTATGGCTACACCTTC

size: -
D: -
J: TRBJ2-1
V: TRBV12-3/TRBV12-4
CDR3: CASSSSTNTGSSYNEQFF
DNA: TGTGCCAGCAGTTCAAGTACGAACACAGGGAGCTCCTACAATGAGCAGTTCTTC

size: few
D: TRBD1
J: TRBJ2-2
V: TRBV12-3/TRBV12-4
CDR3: CASSSRGLGGELFF
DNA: TGTGCCAGCAGTTCCAGGGGGCTGGGCGGGGAGCTGTTTTTT

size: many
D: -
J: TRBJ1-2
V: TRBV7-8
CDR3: CASSLKPNYGYTF
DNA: TGTGCCAGCAGTTTAAAACCGAACTATGGCTACACCTTC

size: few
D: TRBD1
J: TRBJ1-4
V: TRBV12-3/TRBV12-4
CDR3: CASSSARQGRYEKLFF
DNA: TGTGCCAGCAGTTCCGCGAGACAGGGGAGGTATGAAAAACTGTTTTTT

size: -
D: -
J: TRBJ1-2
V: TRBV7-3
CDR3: CASSLVRSDGYTF
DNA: TGTGCCAGCAGCTTAGTCCGGTCGGATGGCTACACCTTC

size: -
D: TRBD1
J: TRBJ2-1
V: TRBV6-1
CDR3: CASGPDRANEQFF
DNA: TGTGCCAGCGGTCCTGACAGGGCAAATGAGCAGTTCTTC

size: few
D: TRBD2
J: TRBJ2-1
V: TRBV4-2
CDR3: CASSILAGGANEQFF
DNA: TGTGCCAGCAGCATTCTAGCGGGAGGAGCTAATGAGCAGTTCTTC

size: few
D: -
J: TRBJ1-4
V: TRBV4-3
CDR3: CASSQDNEGLFF
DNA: TGCGCCAGCAGCCAAGATAATGAGGGTCTGTTTTTT

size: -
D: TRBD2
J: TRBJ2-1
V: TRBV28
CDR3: CASSLAGGPDEQFF
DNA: TGTGCCAGCAGTCTAGCGGGGGGGCCCGATGAGCAGTTCTTC